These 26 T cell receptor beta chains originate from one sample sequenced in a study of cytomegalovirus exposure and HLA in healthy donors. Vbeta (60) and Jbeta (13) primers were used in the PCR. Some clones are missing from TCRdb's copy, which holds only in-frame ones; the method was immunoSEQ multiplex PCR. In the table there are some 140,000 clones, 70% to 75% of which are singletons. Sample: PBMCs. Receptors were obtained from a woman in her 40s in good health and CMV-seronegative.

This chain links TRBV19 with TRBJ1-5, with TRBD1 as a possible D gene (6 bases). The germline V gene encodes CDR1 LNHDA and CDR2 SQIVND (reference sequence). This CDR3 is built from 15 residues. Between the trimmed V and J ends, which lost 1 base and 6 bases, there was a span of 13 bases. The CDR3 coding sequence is TGTGCCAGTAGTATAGCCCTACAGGGTGGTCAGCCCCAGCATTTT. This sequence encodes CASSIALQGGQPQHF.

For the CDR3, the DNA is TGTGCCAGCAGCAAACTTAATCAGGGAACTGAAGCTTTCTTT. Translated: CASSKLNQGTEAFF. The chain couples TRBV9 to TRBJ1-1; D may be TRBD1 (5 bases). Germline loops: CDR1 SGDLS, CDR2 YYNGEE. Trimming took off 4 bases at V and 5 bases at J, with 15 bases between the two ends. The CDR3 length is 14 residues.

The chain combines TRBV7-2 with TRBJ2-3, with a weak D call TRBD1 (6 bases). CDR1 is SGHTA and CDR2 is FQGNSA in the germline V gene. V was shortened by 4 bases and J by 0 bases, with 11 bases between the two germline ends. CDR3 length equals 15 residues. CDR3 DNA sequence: TGTGCCAGCAGCTCGACAGGTTTAAGCACAGATACGCAGTATTTT. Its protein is CASSSTGLSTDTQYF.

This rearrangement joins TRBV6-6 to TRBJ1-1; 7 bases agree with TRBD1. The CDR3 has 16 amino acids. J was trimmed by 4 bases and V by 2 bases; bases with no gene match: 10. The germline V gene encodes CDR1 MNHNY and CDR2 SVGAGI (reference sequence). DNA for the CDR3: TGTGCCAGCAGTTACGTTACCAACAGGGGAGGCACTGAAGCTTTCTTT. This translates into CASSYVTNRGGTEAFF.

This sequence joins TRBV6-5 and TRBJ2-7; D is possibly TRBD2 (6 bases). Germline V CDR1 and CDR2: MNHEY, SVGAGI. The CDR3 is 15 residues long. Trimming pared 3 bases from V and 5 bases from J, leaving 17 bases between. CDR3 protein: CASSYGGARENEQYV. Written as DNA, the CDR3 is TGTGCCAGCAGTTATGGAGGGGCCAGGGAGAACGAGCAGTACGTC.

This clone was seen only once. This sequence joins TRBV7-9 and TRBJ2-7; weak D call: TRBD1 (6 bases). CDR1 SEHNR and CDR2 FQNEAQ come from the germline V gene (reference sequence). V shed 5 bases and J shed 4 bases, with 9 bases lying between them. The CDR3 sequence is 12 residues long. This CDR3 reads CASSTTGYEQYV. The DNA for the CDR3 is TGTGCCAGCAGCACTACAGGGTACGAGCAGTACGTC.

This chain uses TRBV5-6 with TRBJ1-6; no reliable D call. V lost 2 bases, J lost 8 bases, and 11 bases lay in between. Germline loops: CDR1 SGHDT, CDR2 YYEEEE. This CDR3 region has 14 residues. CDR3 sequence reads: CASSFLVSHSPLHF. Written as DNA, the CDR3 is TGTGCCAGCAGCTTTCTCGTATCCCATTCACCCCTCCACTTT.

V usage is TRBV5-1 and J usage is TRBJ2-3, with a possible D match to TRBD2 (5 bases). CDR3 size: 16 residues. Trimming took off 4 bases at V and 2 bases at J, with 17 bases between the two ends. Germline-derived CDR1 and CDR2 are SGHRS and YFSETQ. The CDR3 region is CASSLVGKDPTDTQYF. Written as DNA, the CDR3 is TGCGCCAGCAGCCTAGTCGGGAAAGACCCCACAGATACGCAGTATTTT.

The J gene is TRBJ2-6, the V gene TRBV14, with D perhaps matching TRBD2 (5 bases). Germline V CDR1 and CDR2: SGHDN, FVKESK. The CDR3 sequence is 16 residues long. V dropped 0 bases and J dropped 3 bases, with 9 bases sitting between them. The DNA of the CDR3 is TGTGCCAGCAGCCAAGATCCGGGGTTTGGGGCCAACGTCCTGACTTTC. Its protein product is CASSQDPGFGANVLTF.

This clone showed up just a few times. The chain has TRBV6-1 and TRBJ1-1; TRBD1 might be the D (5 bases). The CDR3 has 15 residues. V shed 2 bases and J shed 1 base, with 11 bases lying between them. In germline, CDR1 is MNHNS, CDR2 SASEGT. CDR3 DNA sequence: TGTGCCAGCAGTGAACTTTGGACAACGAACACTGAAGCTTTCTTT. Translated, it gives CASSELWTTNTEAFF.

The CDR3 region is CASSLSRGTTYNEQFF. CDR3 DNA: TGTGCCAGCAGTTTATCGCGGGGCACTACCTACAATGAGCAGTTCTTC. This chain uses TRBV27 with TRBJ2-1, with D possibly TRBD2 on 6 matching bases. CDR1 and CDR2 (germline): MNHEY, SMNVEV (reference sequence). V dropped 0 bases and J dropped 2 bases, with 11 bases sitting between them. This CDR3 is built from 16 residues.

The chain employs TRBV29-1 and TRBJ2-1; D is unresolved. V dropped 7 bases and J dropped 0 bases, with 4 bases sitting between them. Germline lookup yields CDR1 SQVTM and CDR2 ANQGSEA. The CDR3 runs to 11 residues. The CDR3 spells CSASSYNEQFF. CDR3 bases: TGCAGCGCCAGCTCCTACAATGAGCAGTTCTTC.

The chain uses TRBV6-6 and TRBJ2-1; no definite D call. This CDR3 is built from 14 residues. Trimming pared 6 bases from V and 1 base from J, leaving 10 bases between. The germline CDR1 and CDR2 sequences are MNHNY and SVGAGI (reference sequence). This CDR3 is CASSPPGSYNEQFF. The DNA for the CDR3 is TGTGCCAGCAGCCCGCCGGGTTCCTACAATGAGCAGTTCTTC.

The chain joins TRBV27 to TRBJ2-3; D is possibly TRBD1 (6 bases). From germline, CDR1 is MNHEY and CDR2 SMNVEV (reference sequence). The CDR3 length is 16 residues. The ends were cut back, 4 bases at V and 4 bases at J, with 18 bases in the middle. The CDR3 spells CASSSYEGEIADTQYF. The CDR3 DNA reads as TGTGCCAGCAGTTCTTACGAGGGGGAGATTGCAGATACGCAGTATTTT.

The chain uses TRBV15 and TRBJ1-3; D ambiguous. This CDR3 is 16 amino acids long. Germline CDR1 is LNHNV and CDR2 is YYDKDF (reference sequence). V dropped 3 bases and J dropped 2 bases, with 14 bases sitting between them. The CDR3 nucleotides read TGTGCCACCAGCAGCGGGAGAAACTTTGCTGGAAACACCATATATTTT. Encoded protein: CATSSGRNFAGNTIYF.

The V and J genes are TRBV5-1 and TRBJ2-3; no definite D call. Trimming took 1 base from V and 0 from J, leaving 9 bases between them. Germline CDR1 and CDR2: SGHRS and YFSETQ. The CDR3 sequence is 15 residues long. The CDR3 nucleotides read TGCGCCAGCAGCTTGCTCCCCACTAGCACAGATACGCAGTATTTT. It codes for CASSLLPTSTDTQYF. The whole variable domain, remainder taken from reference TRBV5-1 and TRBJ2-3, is KAGVTQTPRYLIKTRGQQVTLSCSPISGHRSVSWYQQTPGQGLQFLFEYFSETQRNKGNFPGRFSGRQFSNSRSEMNVSTLELGDSALYLCASSLLPTSTDTQYFGPGTRLTVL.

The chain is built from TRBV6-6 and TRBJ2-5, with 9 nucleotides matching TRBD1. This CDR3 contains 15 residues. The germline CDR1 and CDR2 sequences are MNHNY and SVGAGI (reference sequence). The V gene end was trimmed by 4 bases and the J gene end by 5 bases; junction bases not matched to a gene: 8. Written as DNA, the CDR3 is TGTGCCAGCAGTTGGAGACAGGGGGTGAGGGAGACCCAGTACTTC. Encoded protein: CASSWRQGVRETQYF.

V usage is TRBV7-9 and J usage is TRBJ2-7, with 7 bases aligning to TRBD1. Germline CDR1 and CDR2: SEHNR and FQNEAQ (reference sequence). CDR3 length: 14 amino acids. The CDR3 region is CSSSTLDRSYEQYV. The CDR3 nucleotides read TGTTCCAGCAGCACCTTGGACAGGTCCTACGAGCAGTACGTC.

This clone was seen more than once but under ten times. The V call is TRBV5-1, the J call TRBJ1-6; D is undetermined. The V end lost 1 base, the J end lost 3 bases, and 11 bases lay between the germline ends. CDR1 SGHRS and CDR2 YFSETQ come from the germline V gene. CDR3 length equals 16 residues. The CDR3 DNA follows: TGCGCCAGCAGCTTGCGGTCCGGGTACTATAATTCACCCCTCCACTTT. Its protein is CASSLRSGYYNSPLHF.

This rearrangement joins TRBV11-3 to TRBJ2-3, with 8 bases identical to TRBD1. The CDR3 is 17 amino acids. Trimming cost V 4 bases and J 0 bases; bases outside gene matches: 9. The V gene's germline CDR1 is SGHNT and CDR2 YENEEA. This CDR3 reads CASSSRTGSVSTDTQYF. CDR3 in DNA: TGTGCCAGCAGCTCACGGACAGGGTCCGTTAGCACAGATACGCAGTATTTT.

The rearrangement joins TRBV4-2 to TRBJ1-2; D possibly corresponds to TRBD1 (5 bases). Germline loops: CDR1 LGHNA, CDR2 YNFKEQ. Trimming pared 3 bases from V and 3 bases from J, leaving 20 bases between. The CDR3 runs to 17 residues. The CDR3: CASSQDNRAGRYYGYTF. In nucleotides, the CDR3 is TGTGCCAGCAGCCAGGACAACCGGGCAGGGCGTTACTATGGCTACACCTTC.

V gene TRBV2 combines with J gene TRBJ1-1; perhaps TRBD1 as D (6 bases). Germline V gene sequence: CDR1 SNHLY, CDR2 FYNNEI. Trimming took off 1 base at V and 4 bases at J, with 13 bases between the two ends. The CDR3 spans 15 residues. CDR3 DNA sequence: TGTGCCAGCAGTGAAGATCAGGGAGGGGGCACTGAAGCTTTCTTT. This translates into CASSEDQGGGTEAFF.

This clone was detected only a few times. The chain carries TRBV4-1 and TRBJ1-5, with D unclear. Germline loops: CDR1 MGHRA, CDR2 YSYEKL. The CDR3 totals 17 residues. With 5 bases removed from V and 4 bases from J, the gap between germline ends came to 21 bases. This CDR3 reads CASSAKVRGEINQPQHF. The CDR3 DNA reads TGCGCCAGCAGCGCCAAGGTGAGAGGCGAGATTAATCAGCCCCAGCATTTT.

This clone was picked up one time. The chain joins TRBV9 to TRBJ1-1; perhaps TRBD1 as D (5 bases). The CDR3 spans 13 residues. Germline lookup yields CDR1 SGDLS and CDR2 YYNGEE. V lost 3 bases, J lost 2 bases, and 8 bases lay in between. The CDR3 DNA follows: TGTGCCAGCAGCGGGGGCGTTAACACTGAAGCTTTCTTT. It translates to CASSGGVNTEAFF.

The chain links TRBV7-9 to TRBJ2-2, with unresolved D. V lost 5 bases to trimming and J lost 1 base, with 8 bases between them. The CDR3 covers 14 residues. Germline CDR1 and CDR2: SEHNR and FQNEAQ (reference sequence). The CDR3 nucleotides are TGTGCCAGCAGCACTCACGAGAACACCGGGGAGCTGTTTTTT. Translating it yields CASSTHENTGELFF.

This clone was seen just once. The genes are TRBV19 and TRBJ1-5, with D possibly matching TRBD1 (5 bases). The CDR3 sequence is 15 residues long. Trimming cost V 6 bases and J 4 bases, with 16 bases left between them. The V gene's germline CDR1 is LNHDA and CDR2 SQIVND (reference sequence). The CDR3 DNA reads TGTGCCAGTAGAACCCAGGGACTTATGAATCAGCCCCAGCATTTT. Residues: CASRTQGLMNQPQHF.